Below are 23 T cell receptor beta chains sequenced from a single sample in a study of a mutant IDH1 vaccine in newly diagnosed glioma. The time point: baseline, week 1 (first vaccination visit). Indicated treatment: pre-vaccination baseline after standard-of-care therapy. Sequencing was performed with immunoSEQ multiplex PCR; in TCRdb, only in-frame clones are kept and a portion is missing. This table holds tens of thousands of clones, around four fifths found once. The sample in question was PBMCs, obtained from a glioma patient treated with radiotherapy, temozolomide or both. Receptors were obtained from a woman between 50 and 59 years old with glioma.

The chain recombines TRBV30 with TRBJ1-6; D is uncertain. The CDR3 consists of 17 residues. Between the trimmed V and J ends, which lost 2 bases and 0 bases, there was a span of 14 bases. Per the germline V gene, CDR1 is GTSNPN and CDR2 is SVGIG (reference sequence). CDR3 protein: CAWSPQAASSYNSPLHF. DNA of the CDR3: TGTGCCTGGAGTCCTCAAGCGGCGAGCTCCTATAATTCACCCCTCCACTTT.

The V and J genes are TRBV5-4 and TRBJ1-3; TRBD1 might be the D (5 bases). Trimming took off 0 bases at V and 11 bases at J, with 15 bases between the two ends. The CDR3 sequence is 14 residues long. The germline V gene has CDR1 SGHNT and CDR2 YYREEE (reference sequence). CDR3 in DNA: TGTGCCAGCAGCTTGGCCGGGGCAGGCAGGGCCATATATTTT. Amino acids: CASSLAGAGRAIYF.

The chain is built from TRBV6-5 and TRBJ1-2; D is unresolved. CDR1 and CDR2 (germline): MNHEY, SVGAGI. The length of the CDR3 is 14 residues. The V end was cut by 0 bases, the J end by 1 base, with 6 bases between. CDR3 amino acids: CASSYSAGNYGYTF. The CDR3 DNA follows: TGTGCCAGCAGTTACTCGGCGGGTAACTATGGCTACACCTTC.

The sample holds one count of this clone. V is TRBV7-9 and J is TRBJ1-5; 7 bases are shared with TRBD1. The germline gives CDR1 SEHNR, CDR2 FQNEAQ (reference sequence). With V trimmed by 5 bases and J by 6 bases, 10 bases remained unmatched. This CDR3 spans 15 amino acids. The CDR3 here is CASSGSTGTGQPQHF. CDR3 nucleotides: TGTGCCAGCAGCGGATCGACAGGGACGGGTCAGCCCCAGCATTTT. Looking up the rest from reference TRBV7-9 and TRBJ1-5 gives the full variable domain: DTGVSQNPRHKITKRGQNVTFRCDPISEHNRLYWYRQTLGQGPEFLTYFQNEAQLEKSRLLSDRFSAERPKGSFSTLEIQRTEQGDSAMYLCASSGSTGTGQPQHFGDGTRLSIL.

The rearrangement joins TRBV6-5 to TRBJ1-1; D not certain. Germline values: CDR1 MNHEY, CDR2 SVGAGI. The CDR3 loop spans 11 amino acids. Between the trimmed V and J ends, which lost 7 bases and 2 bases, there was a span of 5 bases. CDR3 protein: CASNHNTEAFF. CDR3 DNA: TGTGCCAGCAACCACAACACTGAAGCTTTCTTT.

The CDR3 DNA follows: TGTGCCAGCAGCCCAAGTAGGGACAACTATGGCTACACCTTC. Amino acid sequence: CASSPSRDNYGYTF. The chain has TRBV28 and TRBJ1-2; D is possibly TRBD1 (5 bases). Between the trimmed V and J ends, which lost 6 bases and 2 bases, there was a span of 13 bases. This CDR3 spans 14 amino acids. Germline lookup yields CDR1 MDHEN and CDR2 SYDVKM.

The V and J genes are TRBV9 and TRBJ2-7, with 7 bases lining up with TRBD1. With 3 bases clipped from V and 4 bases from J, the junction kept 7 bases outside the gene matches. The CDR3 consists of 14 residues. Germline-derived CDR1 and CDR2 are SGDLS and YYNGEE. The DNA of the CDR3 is TGTGCCAGCAGCGCCACCGGGACAGCGTACGAGCAGTACTTC. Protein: CASSATGTAYEQYF.

CDR3 DNA: TGTGCCAGCAGCCCAAAACAGGGGGGGACAGCCGAGCAGTACTTC. Amino acids: CASSPKQGGTAEQYF. The chain links TRBV9 to TRBJ2-7, with a weak D call TRBD1 (8 bases). Trimming took off 4 bases at V and 6 bases at J, with 20 bases between the two ends. Looked up from germline, CDR1 is SGDLS and CDR2 is YYNGEE. The CDR3 spans 15 residues.

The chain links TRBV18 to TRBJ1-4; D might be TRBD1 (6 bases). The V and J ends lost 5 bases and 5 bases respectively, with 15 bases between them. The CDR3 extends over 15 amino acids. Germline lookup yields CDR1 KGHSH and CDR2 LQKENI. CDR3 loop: CASSTRQARNEKLFF. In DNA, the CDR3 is TGTGCCAGCTCAACGAGACAGGCAAGGAATGAAAAACTGTTTTTT.

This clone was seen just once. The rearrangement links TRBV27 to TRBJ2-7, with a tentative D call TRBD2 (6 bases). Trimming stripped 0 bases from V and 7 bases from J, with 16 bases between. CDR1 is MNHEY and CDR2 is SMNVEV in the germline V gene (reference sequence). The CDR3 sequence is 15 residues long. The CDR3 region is CASSLSGGAGVEQYF. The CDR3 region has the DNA TGTGCCAGCAGTTTATCGGGGGGAGCCGGAGTGGAGCAGTACTTC.

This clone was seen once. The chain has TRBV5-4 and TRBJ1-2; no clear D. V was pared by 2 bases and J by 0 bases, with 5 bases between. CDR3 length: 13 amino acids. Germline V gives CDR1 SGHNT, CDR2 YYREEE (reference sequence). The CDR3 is CASSFGANYGYTF. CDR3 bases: TGTGCCAGCAGCTTCGGGGCTAACTATGGCTACACCTTC. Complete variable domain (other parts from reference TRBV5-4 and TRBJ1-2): ETGVTQSPTHLIKTRGQQVTLRCSSQSGHNTVSWYQQALGQGPQFIFQYYREEENGRGNFPPRFSGLQFPNYSSELNVNALELDDSALYLCASSFGANYGYTFGSGTRLTVV.

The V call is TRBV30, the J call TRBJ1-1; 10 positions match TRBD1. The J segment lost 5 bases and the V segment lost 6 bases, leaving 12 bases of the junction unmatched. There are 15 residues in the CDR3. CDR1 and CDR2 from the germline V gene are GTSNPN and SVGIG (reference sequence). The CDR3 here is CACPQTGGDGTEAFF. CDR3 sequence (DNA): TGTGCCTGTCCTCAGACAGGGGGCGATGGGACTGAAGCTTTCTTT.

This CDR3 is CASSVRGKDGETQYF. CDR3 DNA: TGTGCCAGCAGCGTCCGGGGGAAAGATGGAGAGACCCAGTACTTC. J is TRBJ2-5 and V is TRBV7-2; perhaps TRBD2 as D (6 bases). The germline gives CDR1 SGHTA, CDR2 FQGNSA. The CDR3 runs to 15 residues. Trimming left V 5 bases short and J 4 bases short, with 17 bases between.

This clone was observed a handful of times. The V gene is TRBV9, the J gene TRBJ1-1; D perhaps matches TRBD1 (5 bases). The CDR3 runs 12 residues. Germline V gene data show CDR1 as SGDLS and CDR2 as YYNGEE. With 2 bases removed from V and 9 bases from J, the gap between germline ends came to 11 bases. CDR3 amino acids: CASSVDSGQAFF. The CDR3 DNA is TGTGCCAGCAGCGTTGACAGTGGCCAAGCTTTCTTT. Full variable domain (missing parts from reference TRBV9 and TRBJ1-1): DSGVTQTPKHLITATGQRVTLRCSPRSGDLSVYWYQQSLDQGLQFLIQYYNGEERAKGNILERFSAQQFPDLHSELNLSSLELGDSALYFCASSVDSGQAFFGQGTRLTVV.

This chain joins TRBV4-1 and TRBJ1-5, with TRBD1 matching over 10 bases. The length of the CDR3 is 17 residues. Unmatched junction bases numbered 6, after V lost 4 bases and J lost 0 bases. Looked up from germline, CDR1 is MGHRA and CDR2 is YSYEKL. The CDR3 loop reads CASSLGTGAYSNQPQHF. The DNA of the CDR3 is TGCGCCAGCAGCCTCGGGACAGGGGCCTATAGCAATCAGCCCCAGCATTTT.

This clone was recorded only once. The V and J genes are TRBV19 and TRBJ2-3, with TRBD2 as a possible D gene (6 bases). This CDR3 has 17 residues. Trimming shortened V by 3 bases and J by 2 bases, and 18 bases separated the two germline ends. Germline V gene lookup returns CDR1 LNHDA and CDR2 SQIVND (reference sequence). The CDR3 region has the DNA TGTGCCAGTAGTATTTTCGCGGGACGACGGGACACAGATACGCAGTATTTT. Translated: CASSIFAGRRDTDTQYF.

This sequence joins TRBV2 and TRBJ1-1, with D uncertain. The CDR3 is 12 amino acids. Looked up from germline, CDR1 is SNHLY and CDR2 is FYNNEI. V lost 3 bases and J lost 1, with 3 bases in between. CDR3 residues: CASSEWNTEAFF. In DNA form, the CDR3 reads TGTGCCAGCAGTGAGTGGAACACTGAAGCTTTCTTT.

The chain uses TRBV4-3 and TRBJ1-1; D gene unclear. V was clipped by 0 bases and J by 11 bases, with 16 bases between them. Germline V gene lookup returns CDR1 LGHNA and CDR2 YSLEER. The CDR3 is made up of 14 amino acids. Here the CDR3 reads CASSQDSEGSGAFF. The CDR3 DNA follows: TGCGCCAGCAGCCAAGATAGTGAAGGGAGTGGGGCTTTCTTT.

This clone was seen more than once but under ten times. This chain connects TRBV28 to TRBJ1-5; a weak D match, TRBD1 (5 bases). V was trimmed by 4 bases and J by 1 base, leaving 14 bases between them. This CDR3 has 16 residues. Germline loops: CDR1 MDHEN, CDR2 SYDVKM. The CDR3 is CASSSEEGLSNQPQHF. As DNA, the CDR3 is TGTGCCAGCAGTTCGGAGGAGGGGCTGAGCAATCAGCCCCAGCATTTT.

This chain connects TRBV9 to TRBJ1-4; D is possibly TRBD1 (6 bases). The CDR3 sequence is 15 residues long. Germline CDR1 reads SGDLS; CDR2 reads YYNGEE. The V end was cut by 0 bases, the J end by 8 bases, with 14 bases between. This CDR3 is CASSVDGGAEEKLFF. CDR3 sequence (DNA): TGTGCCAGCAGCGTAGATGGGGGGGCGGAGGAAAAACTGTTTTTT.

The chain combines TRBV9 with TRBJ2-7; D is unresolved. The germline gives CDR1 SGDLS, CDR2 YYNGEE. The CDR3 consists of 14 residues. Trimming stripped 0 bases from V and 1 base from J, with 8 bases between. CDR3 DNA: TGTGCCAGCAGCGTAGGATCGGAATCCTACGAGCAGTACTTC. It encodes CASSVGSESYEQYF.

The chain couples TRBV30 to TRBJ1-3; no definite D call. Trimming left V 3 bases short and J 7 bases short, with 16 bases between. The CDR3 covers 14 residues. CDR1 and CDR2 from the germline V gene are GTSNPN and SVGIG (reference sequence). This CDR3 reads CAWRAHGVGNTIYF. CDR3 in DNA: TGTGCCTGGAGGGCCCACGGGGTAGGCAACACCATATATTTT.

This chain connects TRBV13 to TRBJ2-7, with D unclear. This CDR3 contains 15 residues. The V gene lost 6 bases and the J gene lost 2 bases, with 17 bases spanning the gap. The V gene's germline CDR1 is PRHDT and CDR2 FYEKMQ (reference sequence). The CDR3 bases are TGTGCCAGCAGTTGGACCGTTTCCGGGCCCTACGAGCAGTACTTC. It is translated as CASSWTVSGPYEQYF.